The clone carrying this TCR gamma chain has more than one count but fewer than ten. Its antigen remains unknown. A far larger clone is one base from this, pointing to a likely read error. Other DNA sequences in this specimen translate into the identical CDR3. TCRdb re-called clones from the multiplex PCR reads via CATT. The sample consists of 25,000 to 30,000 gamma-chain clones, 2.5% to 3.5% of them appearing once. This sample is part of a study of γδ T cells in repeated Plasmodium falciparum infection. Study results and caveats: Malian children's Vdelta2-negative repertoires appeared more expanded and less diverse than Australians'.

The V and J ends lost 11 bases and 7 bases, in that order; junction bases with no gene match: 23. CDR3 length equals 19 residues. CDR1 GITISATS and CDR2 ISYDGTV come from the germline V gene (reference sequence). Gammadelta T cells were flow-sorted from PBMC into Vgamma9/Vdelta2+ and Vdelta2-negative populations for bulk analysis. Sequenced input: gamma-delta T cells from blood. The J gene is TRGJP, the V gene TRGV9. The source is a pool of human donors (malaria-infected and uninfected, not separated). CDR3 sequence: CACSGSIRGGELGKKIKVF. CDR3 in DNA: TGTGCCTGCAGCGGGAGTATAAGGGGGGGCGAGTTGGGCAAAAAAATCAAGGTATTT.